The clone carrying this TCR beta chain appeared a few times. MiXCR, applied by TCRdb to the 5' RACE reads, yields one record per CDR3 protein. The sample has some 600,000 distinct CDR3 sequences; approximately 13% are singletons. These data come from a study of T cells after yellow fever vaccination. Overall study context: Each low-cell-number fraction was prepared by means of SMART-Seq v4 Ultra Low Input.

The receptor's source is a man aged 30 to 39 who received the YFV17D yellow fever vaccine. The sequencing used PBMCs, collected on the day of the yellow fever booster vaccination.

CDR3 residues: CASSLVTGSTEKLFF. As DNA, the CDR3 is TGTGCCAGCAGTTTAGTGACAGGGTCTACGGAAAAACTGTTTTTT. The V call is TRBV28, the J call TRBJ1-4, with 7 bases matching TRBD1. The CDR3 length is 15 residues. The germline V gene has CDR1 MDHEN and CDR2 SYDVKM. J gave up 8 bases and V 2 bases, and 8 bases lay outside the gene matches.